Listed below are T cell receptor beta chains from one sample, sequenced in a study of shared clonotypes between healthy human individuals. TCRdb's copy holds only in-frame clones and misses some; the assay was immunoSEQ multiplex PCR. Here the sample spans about 580,000 clones, more than 95% being singletons. Sequenced sample: naive CD8+ T cells sorted from blood. Source of these receptors: a man under 40 in good health. CDR3s include the opening cysteine and the closing phenylalanine or tryptophan. Each record gives: CDR3 DNA, CDR3 protein, J gene, D gene, V gene, clone size. D genes are given only for firm matches. Where a row states a size, it is once, few, many or the class of an expanded clone; other rows omit it.

cdr3_nt: TGTGCCAGCAGCCAAGATTCGGGCACAGACCCCTACGAGCAGTACTTC; cdr3_aa: CASSQDSGTDPYEQYF; j_call: TRBJ2-7; d_call: NA; v_call: TRBV14; clone_size: NA
cdr3_nt: TGTGCCAGTAGTCTCGACCTGAACACTGAAGCTTTCTTT; cdr3_aa: CASSLDLNTEAFF; j_call: TRBJ1-1; d_call: NA; v_call: TRBV19; clone_size: NA
cdr3_nt: TGTGCCAGCAGTGAAACCGCGGGACTAGCGGGCTGGGATACGCAGTATTTT; cdr3_aa: CASSETAGLAGWDTQYF; j_call: TRBJ2-3; d_call: TRBD2; v_call: TRBV6-1; clone_size: NA
cdr3_nt: TGCAGCGTCTACGGACAGGGGTACCATGAGCAGTTCTTC; cdr3_aa: CSVYGQGYHEQFF; j_call: TRBJ2-1; d_call: TRBD1; v_call: TRBV29-1; clone_size: NA
cdr3_nt: TGTGCCAGCAGCCCCAGAAATCTGGAGCAGTACTTC; cdr3_aa: CASSPRNLEQYF; j_call: TRBJ2-7; d_call: NA; v_call: TRBV11-2; clone_size: once
cdr3_nt: TGTGCCAGCAGTGAAGCCGGGGGAGGGTCCTACAATGAGCAGTTCTTC; cdr3_aa: CASSEAGGGSYNEQFF; j_call: TRBJ2-1; d_call: TRBD2; v_call: TRBV2; clone_size: NA
cdr3_nt: TGTGCCAGCTCTCCGGGGGGAGGTGGATCCTACGAGCAGTACTTC; cdr3_aa: CASSPGGGGSYEQYF; j_call: TRBJ2-7; d_call: TRBD2; v_call: TRBV27; clone_size: NA
cdr3_nt: TGTGCCACCAGCAGAGGAGGGGGCTCCGTTCAGCCCCAGCATTTT; cdr3_aa: CATSRGGGSVQPQHF; j_call: TRBJ1-5; d_call: TRBD1; v_call: TRBV15; clone_size: NA
cdr3_nt: TGTGCCAGCAGCGTAGCGGACGCGATTCTTGAACCCTACGAGCAGTACTTC; cdr3_aa: CASSVADAILEPYEQYF; j_call: TRBJ2-7; d_call: NA; v_call: TRBV9; clone_size: NA
cdr3_nt: TGTGCCAGCAGCACGTCGGGACAGAACTACGAGCAGTACTTC; cdr3_aa: CASSTSGQNYEQYF; j_call: TRBJ2-7; d_call: TRBD1; v_call: TRBV7-9; clone_size: NA
cdr3_nt: TGTGCCAGCAGTTTTTCCCCGACCGCCTACGAGCAGTACTTC; cdr3_aa: CASSFSPTAYEQYF; j_call: TRBJ2-7; d_call: NA; v_call: TRBV27; clone_size: NA
cdr3_nt: TGTGCCAGCAGTGATCAGACAGGGATCACTAATGAAAAACTGTTTTTT; cdr3_aa: CASSDQTGITNEKLFF; j_call: TRBJ1-4; d_call: TRBD1; v_call: TRBV6-1; clone_size: NA
cdr3_nt: TGTGCCAGCAGCTCCCTAGCGGGAGTGTACAATGAGCAGTTCTTC; cdr3_aa: CASSSLAGVYNEQFF; j_call: TRBJ2-1; d_call: TRBD2; v_call: TRBV5-5; clone_size: NA
cdr3_nt: TGCAGCGTAGATAGCGAGTCTACAGATACGCAGTATTTT; cdr3_aa: CSVDSESTDTQYF; j_call: TRBJ2-3; d_call: NA; v_call: TRBV29-1; clone_size: NA
cdr3_nt: TGTGCCAGCAGCACGGGACAGGACTATGGCTACACCTTC; cdr3_aa: CASSTGQDYGYTF; j_call: TRBJ1-2; d_call: TRBD1; v_call: TRBV5-4; clone_size: NA
cdr3_nt: TGTGCCAGCAGTGAAGCGCTCCGGGAGGGTGAGCAGTTCTTC; cdr3_aa: CASSEALREGEQFF; j_call: TRBJ2-1; d_call: TRBD2; v_call: TRBV2; clone_size: NA
cdr3_nt: TGTGCCAGCAGCTACCCTTTGGGCACAACTAATGAAAAACTGTTTTTT; cdr3_aa: CASSYPLGTTNEKLFF; j_call: TRBJ1-4; d_call: NA; v_call: TRBV7-9; clone_size: NA
cdr3_nt: TGTGCCAGCAGGGGCCAAAGCAGATATGAGCAGTTCTTC; cdr3_aa: CASRGQSRYEQFF; j_call: TRBJ2-1; d_call: NA; v_call: TRBV25-1; clone_size: NA
cdr3_nt: TGCGCCAGCAGCTCCAAAGGACCGGATTTGAGTACCGGGGAGCTGTTTTTT; cdr3_aa: CASSSKGPDLSTGELFF; j_call: TRBJ2-2; d_call: NA; v_call: TRBV5-1; clone_size: NA
cdr3_nt: TGTGCCAGCAGCTTGTATGGCGGGGAGCTGTTTTTT; cdr3_aa: CASSLYGGELFF; j_call: TRBJ2-2; d_call: NA; v_call: TRBV5-4; clone_size: NA
cdr3_nt: TGTGCCAGCTCACCAGGGACAGACGAGCAGTACTTC; cdr3_aa: CASSPGTDEQYF; j_call: TRBJ2-7; d_call: TRBD1; v_call: TRBV18; clone_size: NA
cdr3_nt: TGTGCCAGCAGTGGGGGACTAGCGTCCTCCCTGACAAGCTCCTACAATGAGCAGTTCTTC; cdr3_aa: CASSGGLASSLTSSYNEQFF; j_call: TRBJ2-1; d_call: TRBD2; v_call: TRBV6-1; clone_size: NA
cdr3_nt: TGCGCCAGCAGCCAAAGATCTGCCGAGTACAATGAGCAGTTCTTC; cdr3_aa: CASSQRSAEYNEQFF; j_call: TRBJ2-1; d_call: NA; v_call: TRBV4-1; clone_size: NA
cdr3_nt: TGTGCCAGCAGCAAAGCGGGTTACAATGAGCAGTTCTTC; cdr3_aa: CASSKAGYNEQFF; j_call: TRBJ2-1; d_call: NA; v_call: TRBV5-4; clone_size: NA
cdr3_nt: TGCAGCGTTCCAGGGGGAAACACTGAAGCTTTCTTT; cdr3_aa: CSVPGGNTEAFF; j_call: TRBJ1-1; d_call: TRBD1; v_call: TRBV29-1; clone_size: NA
cdr3_nt: TGTGCCAGCATTGGTACCTCTAGGGCGCAGTATTTT; cdr3_aa: CASIGTSRAQYF; j_call: TRBJ2-3; d_call: NA; v_call: TRBV7-9; clone_size: NA
cdr3_nt: TGCAGCGTTGCCAGGGAAGGTCGCGAGCAGTACTTC; cdr3_aa: CSVAREGREQYF; j_call: TRBJ2-7; d_call: NA; v_call: TRBV29-1; clone_size: NA
cdr3_nt: TGCGCCAGCAGCCAAGATGCGACTTCCCACTCCAACGAGCAGTACTTC; cdr3_aa: CASSQDATSHSNEQYF; j_call: TRBJ2-7; d_call: NA; v_call: TRBV4-3; clone_size: NA
cdr3_nt: TGTGCCAGCAGTCCAAATCAGCCCCAGCATTTT; cdr3_aa: CASSPNQPQHF; j_call: TRBJ1-5; d_call: NA; v_call: TRBV28; clone_size: NA
cdr3_nt: TGTGCCAGCAACCAAGGGGACGGATTGAATCAGCCCCAGCATTTT; cdr3_aa: CASNQGDGLNQPQHF; j_call: TRBJ1-5; d_call: NA; v_call: TRBV7-9; clone_size: NA
cdr3_nt: TGTGCCAGCAGTGGACTAGCGGGAGCTACCTACGAGCAGTACTTC; cdr3_aa: CASSGLAGATYEQYF; j_call: TRBJ2-7; d_call: TRBD2; v_call: TRBV27; clone_size: NA
cdr3_nt: TGTGCCAGTAGTATAGTGTCGGGGAACGAGCAGTACTTC; cdr3_aa: CASSIVSGNEQYF; j_call: TRBJ2-7; d_call: NA; v_call: TRBV19; clone_size: NA
cdr3_nt: TGTGCCAGCAGTCAGGACCCCCTTGAAAAACTGTTTTTT; cdr3_aa: CASSQDPLEKLFF; j_call: TRBJ1-4; d_call: NA; v_call: TRBV7-9; clone_size: NA
cdr3_nt: TGTGCCAGCAGGGGCAGGACTAGCGGTGGGGGGGAGCAGTACTTC; cdr3_aa: CASRGRTSGGGEQYF; j_call: TRBJ2-7; d_call: TRBD2; v_call: TRBV25-1; clone_size: NA
cdr3_nt: TGTGCCAGCAGCTTCCTTCCCGGAGGCAATGAGCAGTTCTTC; cdr3_aa: CASSFLPGGNEQFF; j_call: TRBJ2-1; d_call: NA; v_call: TRBV7-9; clone_size: once
cdr3_nt: TGCAGCGTTGAAGGGACTAGCGGGGAAAACGAGCAGTACTTC; cdr3_aa: CSVEGTSGENEQYF; j_call: TRBJ2-7; d_call: TRBD2; v_call: TRBV29-1; clone_size: NA
cdr3_nt: TGTGCCAGCAGTTCGGGACAGATCTACGAGCAGTACTTC; cdr3_aa: CASSSGQIYEQYF; j_call: TRBJ2-7; d_call: TRBD1; v_call: TRBV28; clone_size: NA
cdr3_nt: TGTGCCAGCAGCTTAAGCCTCAGCTCCTACGAGCAGTACTTC; cdr3_aa: CASSLSLSSYEQYF; j_call: TRBJ2-7; d_call: NA; v_call: TRBV5-6; clone_size: NA
cdr3_nt: TGTGCCAGCAGTTTATCTCTAGCTTGGGCGAACACCGGGGAGCTGTTTTTT; cdr3_aa: CASSLSLAWANTGELFF; j_call: TRBJ2-2; d_call: NA; v_call: TRBV27; clone_size: NA
cdr3_nt: TGTGCCAGCAACTCAGGAATCTACGAGCAGTACTTC; cdr3_aa: CASNSGIYEQYF; j_call: TRBJ2-7; d_call: NA; v_call: TRBV28; clone_size: NA
cdr3_nt: TGTGCCAGCAGCGTGTGGACAGCCAACACCGGGGAGCTGTTTTTT; cdr3_aa: CASSVWTANTGELFF; j_call: TRBJ2-2; d_call: NA; v_call: TRBV9; clone_size: NA
cdr3_nt: TGTGCCAGCAGCACCGGGACAGAAATCTACGAGCAGTACTTC; cdr3_aa: CASSTGTEIYEQYF; j_call: TRBJ2-7; d_call: TRBD1; v_call: TRBV5-4; clone_size: NA
cdr3_nt: TGCGCCAGCAGCCAGACCTTTTTAGCGGCTAATCAAGAGACCCAGTACTTC; cdr3_aa: CASSQTFLAANQETQYF; j_call: TRBJ2-5; d_call: NA; v_call: TRBV4-1; clone_size: once
cdr3_nt: TGTGCCAGCAGCTTAGGGGACAGCAATCAGCCCCAGCATTTT; cdr3_aa: CASSLGDSNQPQHF; j_call: TRBJ1-5; d_call: NA; v_call: TRBV7-9; clone_size: NA
cdr3_nt: TGTGCCAGCAGACCAAGGGGACTAGCGGGAGGAGAGACCCAGTACTTC; cdr3_aa: CASRPRGLAGGETQYF; j_call: TRBJ2-5; d_call: TRBD2; v_call: TRBV11-2; clone_size: NA
cdr3_nt: TGTGCCTGGAGTAGCGGACTCTCCTACGAGCAGTACTTC; cdr3_aa: CAWSSGLSYEQYF; j_call: TRBJ2-7; d_call: NA; v_call: TRBV30; clone_size: NA
cdr3_nt: TGCAGCGTTGAATTTCTACATCCGGGACAACCAAACAATGAGCAGTTCTTC; cdr3_aa: CSVEFLHPGQPNNEQFF; j_call: TRBJ2-1; d_call: NA; v_call: TRBV29-1; clone_size: NA
cdr3_nt: TGCGCCAGCAGCCAGGTTGGGAGCACTCAAGAGACCCAGTACTTC; cdr3_aa: CASSQVGSTQETQYF; j_call: TRBJ2-5; d_call: NA; v_call: TRBV4-1; clone_size: NA
cdr3_nt: TGCGCCAGCAGCGACCCGACAGAAGCGGGATCGGCAGAATTCTCACAAGAGACCCAGTACTTC; cdr3_aa: CASSDPTEAGSAEFSQETQYF; j_call: TRBJ2-5; d_call: TRBD2; v_call: TRBV5-1; clone_size: NA
cdr3_nt: TGTGCCAGCAGTGAAGGAAACACCATATATTTT; cdr3_aa: CASSEGNTIYF; j_call: TRBJ1-3; d_call: NA; v_call: TRBV2; clone_size: NA
cdr3_nt: TGTGCCACCAGCAGGGGGCTAGCCACAGATACGCAGTATTTT; cdr3_aa: CATSRGLATDTQYF; j_call: TRBJ2-3; d_call: NA; v_call: TRBV15; clone_size: NA
cdr3_nt: TGTGCCAGCAGCTTAGTGATGACAGAACCCACAGATACGCAGTATTTT; cdr3_aa: CASSLVMTEPTDTQYF; j_call: TRBJ2-3; d_call: NA; v_call: TRBV7-2; clone_size: NA